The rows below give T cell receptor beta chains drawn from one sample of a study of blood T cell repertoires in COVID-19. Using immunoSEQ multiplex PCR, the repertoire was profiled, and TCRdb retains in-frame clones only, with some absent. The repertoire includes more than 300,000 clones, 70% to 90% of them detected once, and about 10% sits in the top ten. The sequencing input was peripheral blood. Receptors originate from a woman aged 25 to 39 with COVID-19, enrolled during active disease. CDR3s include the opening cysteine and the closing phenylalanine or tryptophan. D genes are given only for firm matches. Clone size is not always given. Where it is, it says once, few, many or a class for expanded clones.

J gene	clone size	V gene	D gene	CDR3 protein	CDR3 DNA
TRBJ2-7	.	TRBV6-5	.	CASSTGTYEQYF	TGTGCCAGCAGTACGGGAACCTACGAGCAGTACTTC
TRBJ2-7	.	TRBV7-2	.	CASSQTGTGPQEQYF	TGTGCCAGCAGCCAGACCGGGACTGGACCGCAGGAGCAGTACTTC
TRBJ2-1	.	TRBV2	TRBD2	CARTAGREGSYNEQFF	TGTGCCAGGACAGCAGGGCGGGAGGGTTCCTACAATGAGCAGTTCTTC
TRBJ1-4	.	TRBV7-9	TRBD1	CASSFGQGNEKLFF	TGTGCCAGCAGCTTCGGACAGGGTAATGAAAAACTGTTTTTT
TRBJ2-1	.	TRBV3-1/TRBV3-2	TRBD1	CASSQTTGGGNEQFF	TGTGCCAGCAGCCAAACGACAGGGGGGGGCAATGAGCAGTTCTTC
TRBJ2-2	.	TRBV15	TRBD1	CATSSRDRVLTGELFF	TGTGCCACCAGCAGCCGGGACAGGGTATTAACCGGGGAGCTGTTTTTT
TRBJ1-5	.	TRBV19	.	CASSIGRDYSNQPQHF	TGTGCCAGTAGTATAGGGAGGGATTATAGCAATCAGCCCCAGCATTTT
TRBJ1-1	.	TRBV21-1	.	CASTLRSEVFF	TGTGCCAGCACCCTCCGATCGGAGGTTTTCTTT
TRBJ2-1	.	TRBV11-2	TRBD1	CASSDKPGQDYNEQFF	TGTGCCAGCAGCGATAAGCCGGGACAGGATTACAATGAGCAGTTCTTC
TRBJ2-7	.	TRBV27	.	CASSFGVRYEQYF	TGTGCCAGCAGTTTCGGTGTGAGATACGAGCAGTACTTC
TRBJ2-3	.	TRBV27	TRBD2	CASSSPLAGSTDTQYF	TGTGCCAGCAGTTCTCCCTTAGCGGGAAGCACAGATACGCAGTATTTT
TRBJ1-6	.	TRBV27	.	CASTNPGQTNSPLHF	TGTGCCAGCACCAACCCTGGACAGACCAATTCACCCCTCCACTTT
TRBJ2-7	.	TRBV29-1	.	CSVVEREQYF	TGCAGCGTCGTCGAGCGAGAGCAGTACTTC
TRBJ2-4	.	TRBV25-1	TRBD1	CASSVSKDRGDIQYF	TGTGCCAGCAGTGTTTCAAAGGACAGGGGAGACATTCAGTACTTC
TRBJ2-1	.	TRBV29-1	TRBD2	CSAARTSGIDEQFF	TGCAGCGCTGCCAGAACTAGCGGGATTGATGAGCAGTTCTTC
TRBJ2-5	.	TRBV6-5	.	CASSYLFQETQYF	TGTGCCAGCAGTTACCTTTTCCAAGAGACCCAGTACTTC
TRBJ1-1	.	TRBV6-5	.	CATTPKAGTEAFF	TGTGCCACCACGCCGAAGGCGGGCACTGAAGCTTTCTTT
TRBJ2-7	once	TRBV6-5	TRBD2	CATRGGSGRGEQYF	TGTGCCACCAGGGGAGGTAGCGGGAGAGGCGAGCAGTACTTC
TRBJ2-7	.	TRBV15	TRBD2	CATSRGLAGAPHEQYF	TGTGCCACCAGCAGAGGACTAGCGGGAGCGCCCCACGAGCAGTACTTC
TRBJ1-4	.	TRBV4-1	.	CASSQDWGNEKLFF	TGCGCCAGCAGCCAAGATTGGGGCAATGAAAAACTGTTTTTT
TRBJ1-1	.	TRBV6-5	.	CASSPRRGTNTEAFF	TGTGCCAGCAGTCCTCGTAGGGGAACGAACACTGAAGCTTTCTTT
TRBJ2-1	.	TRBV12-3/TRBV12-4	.	CASKRTGYNEQFF	TGTGCCAGCAAAAGAACAGGCTACAATGAGCAGTTCTTC
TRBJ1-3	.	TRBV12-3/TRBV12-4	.	CASRASGNTIYF	TGTGCCAGCAGAGCCTCTGGAAACACCATATATTTT
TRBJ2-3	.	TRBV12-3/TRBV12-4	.	CASGAYTDTQYF	TGTGCCAGCGGGGCTTACACAGATACGCAGTATTTT
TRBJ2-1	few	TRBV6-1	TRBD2	CASSDAGGSYNEQFF	TGTGCCAGCAGTGACGCGGGAGGCTCCTACAATGAGCAGTTCTTC
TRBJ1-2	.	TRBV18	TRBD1	CASSKGTGEPGYTF	TGTGCCAGCTCAAAAGGGACAGGGGAGCCTGGCTACACCTTC
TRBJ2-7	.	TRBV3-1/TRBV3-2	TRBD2	CASSPSVLAGVGEQYF	TGTGCCAGCAGCCCATCCGTGCTAGCGGGAGTAGGGGAGCAGTACTTC
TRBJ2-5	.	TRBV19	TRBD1	CASSITGTAQETQYF	TGTGCCAGTAGTATCACCGGGACAGCGCAAGAGACCCAGTACTTC
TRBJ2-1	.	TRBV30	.	CAWEGGTLAYNEQFF	TGTGCCTGGGAGGGCGGGACTTTAGCCTACAATGAGCAGTTCTTC
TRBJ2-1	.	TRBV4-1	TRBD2	CASSQGEREVPYNEQFF	TGCGCCAGCAGCCAAGGCGAGCGGGAGGTCCCCTACAATGAGCAGTTCTTC
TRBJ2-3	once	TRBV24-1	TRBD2	CATSDLPSGEDTQYF	TGTGCCACCAGTGATTTGCCTAGCGGGGAGGATACGCAGTATTTT
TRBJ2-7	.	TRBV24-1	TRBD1	CATSPTRDRENEQYF	TGTGCCACCAGTCCTACCCGGGACAGGGAGAACGAGCAGTACTTC
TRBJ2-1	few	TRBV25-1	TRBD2	CASSDSGTINEQFF	TGTGCCAGCAGTGACTCCGGGACTATCAATGAGCAGTTCTTC
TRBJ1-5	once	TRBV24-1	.	CATSDSARAGNQPQHF	TGTGCCACCAGTGATTCCGCCAGGGCGGGCAATCAGCCCCAGCATTTT
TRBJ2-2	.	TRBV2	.	CASMKGAGELFF	TGTGCCAGCATGAAAGGGGCCGGGGAGCTGTTTTTT
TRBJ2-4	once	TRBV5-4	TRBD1	CASSSGQGFVAKNIQYF	TGTGCCAGCAGCTCCGGACAGGGGTTTGTAGCCAAAAACATTCAGTACTTC
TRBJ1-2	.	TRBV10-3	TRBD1	CAISGLTGVFGYTF	TGTGCCATCAGTGGCTTGACAGGGGTGTTCGGCTACACCTTC
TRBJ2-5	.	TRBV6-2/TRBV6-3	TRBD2	CASNPQGPGGETQYF	TGTGCCAGCAACCCCCAGGGGCCGGGGGGGGAGACCCAGTACTTC
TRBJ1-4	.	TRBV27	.	CASRSGTRATNEKLFF	TGTGCCAGCAGATCGGGGACTCGTGCAACTAATGAAAAACTGTTTTTT
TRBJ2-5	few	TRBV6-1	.	CASSEDERETQYF	TGTGCCAGCAGTGAAGATGAGAGAGAGACCCAGTACTTC
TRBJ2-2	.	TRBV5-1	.	CASSLIRATGELFF	TGCGCCAGCAGCTTGATCAGGGCCACCGGGGAGCTGTTTTTT
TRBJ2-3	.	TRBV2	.	CASSAGQNTDTQYF	TGTGCCAGCAGTGCTGGACAGAACACAGATACGCAGTATTTT
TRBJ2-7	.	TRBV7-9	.	CASRPAGQTLYEQYF	TGTGCCAGCAGGCCCGCAGGACAGACTCTTTACGAGCAGTACTTC
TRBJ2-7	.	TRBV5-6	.	CASSLEQGAYEQYF	TGTGCCAGCAGCCTCGAGCAGGGTGCCTACGAGCAGTACTTC
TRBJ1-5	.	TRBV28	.	CASKMGGNQPQHF	TGTGCCAGCAAAATGGGCGGCAATCAGCCCCAGCATTTT
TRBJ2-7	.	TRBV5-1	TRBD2	CASSVSGNSYEQYF	TGCGCCAGCTCCGTAAGCGGGAACTCCTACGAGCAGTACTTC
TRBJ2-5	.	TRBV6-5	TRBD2	CASSPRTRIIETQYF	TGTGCCAGCAGTCCCCGGACTAGGATTATAGAGACCCAGTACTTC
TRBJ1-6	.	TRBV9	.	CASSVTGENSPLHF	TGTGCCAGCAGCGTAACGGGAGAAAATTCACCCCTCCACTTT
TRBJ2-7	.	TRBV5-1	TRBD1	CASSLAGQVSSYEQYF	TGCGCCAGCAGCTTGGCGGGACAGGTGTCCTCCTACGAGCAGTACTTC